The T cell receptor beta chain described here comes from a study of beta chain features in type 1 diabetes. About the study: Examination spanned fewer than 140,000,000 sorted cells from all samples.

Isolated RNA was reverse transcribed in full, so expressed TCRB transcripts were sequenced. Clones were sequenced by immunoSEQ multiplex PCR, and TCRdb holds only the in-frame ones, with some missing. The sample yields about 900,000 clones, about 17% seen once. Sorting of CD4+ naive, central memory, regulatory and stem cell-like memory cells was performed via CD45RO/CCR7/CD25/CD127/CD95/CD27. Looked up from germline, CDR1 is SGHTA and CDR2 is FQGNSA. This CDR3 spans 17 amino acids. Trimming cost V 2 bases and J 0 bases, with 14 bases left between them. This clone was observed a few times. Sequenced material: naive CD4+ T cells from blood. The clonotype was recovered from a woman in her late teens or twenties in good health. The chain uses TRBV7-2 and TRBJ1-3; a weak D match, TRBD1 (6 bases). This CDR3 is CASSLSPAGDSGNTIYF. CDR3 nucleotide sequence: TGTGCCAGCAGCTTATCCCCCGCAGGGGACTCTGGAAACACCATATATTTT. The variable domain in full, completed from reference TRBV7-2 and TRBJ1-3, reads GAGVSQSPSNKVTEKGKDVELRCDPISGHTALYWYRQSLGQGLEFLIYFQGNSAPDKSGLPSDRFSAERTGGSVSTLTIQRTQQEDSAVYLCASSLSPAGDSGNTIYFGEGSWLTVV.